These T cell receptor beta chains were read from a single sample in a study of T cells after yellow fever vaccination. Each CDR3 protein gets one entry after TCRdb re-called the 5' RACE reads with MiXCR. This sample has 550,000 or so distinct CDR3 sequences, with around 21% found just once. This specimen consisted of PBMCs, obtained 15 days after the yellow fever booster vaccination. These receptor sequences come from a man under 40 who received the YFV17D yellow fever vaccine. The CDR3 runs from the conserved cysteine through the conserved F or W. The D gene is left open where the match is weak. Clone size is stated in some rows and not others, as once, few, many or a class when expanded.

clone_size	v_call	cdr3_length	j_call	d_call	cdr3_nt	cdr3_aa
few	TRBV6-5	14	TRBJ2-2	-	TGTGCCAGCAGTTACGGAGAAAACACCGGGGAGCTGTTTTTT	CASSYGENTGELFF
few	TRBV4-3	16	TRBJ2-5	TRBD2	TGCGCCAGCAGCCTTACTAGCGGGGCGAACCAAGAGACCCAGTACTTC	CASSLTSGANQETQYF
-	TRBV15	13	TRBJ2-7	-	TGTGCCACCAGAACCCCGGGAGCCTACGAGCAGTACTTC	CATRTPGAYEQYF
many	TRBV7-9	17	TRBJ2-7	-	TGTGCCAGCAGCTTAGTAGCCCGCCGGGGTATCTCCTACGAGCAGTACTTC	CASSLVARRGISYEQYF
-	TRBV3-1	19	TRBJ2-3	TRBD2	TGTGCCAGCAGCCAAGATTCTAGCGGGCCCACCGGATTCACAGATACGCAGTATTTT	CASSQDSSGPTGFTDTQYF
few	TRBV7-2	15	TRBJ2-7	TRBD2	TGTGCCAGCAGTTATCTAGCGGGGGATTTCTACGAGCAGTACTTC	CASSYLAGDFYEQYF
-	TRBV6-4	14	TRBJ2-3	-	TGTGCCAGCAGTGAAAACGGGGTGCTGGATACGCAGTATTTT	CASSENGVLDTQYF
few	TRBV7-2	16	TRBJ2-5	TRBD2	TGTGCCAGCAGCTTTTATGGGGGGGGAATGGCGGAGACCCAGTACTTC	CASSFYGGGMAETQYF
-	TRBV7-2	16	TRBJ2-5	TRBD2	TGTGCCAGCAGCTCGCTGGGTGGTCTAGCGGGAGTCACCCAGTACTTC	CASSSLGGLAGVTQYF
few	TRBV5-1	14	TRBJ2-3	TRBD2	TGCGCCAGCAGCTGGGGGGACTACCCAGATACGCAGTATTTT	CASSWGDYPDTQYF
many	TRBV20-1	14	TRBJ2-7	TRBD2	TGCAGTGCTAGAGAAGGAGCGGGAGGCTACGAGCAGTACTTC	CSAREGAGGYEQYF
few	TRBV4-3	15	TRBJ2-3	TRBD1	TGCGCCAGCAGCCAAGGACAGGGAAAAGCAGATACGCAGTATTTT	CASSQGQGKADTQYF